These 21 T cell receptor beta chains were sequenced from one sample in a study of shared clonotypes between healthy human individuals. Profiled with immunoSEQ multiplex PCR; TCRdb holds only in-frame clones, not every one. The table lists 450,000 to 500,000 clones, around 73% of them singletons. Sequencing input: PBMCs. The receptor set was obtained from a woman between 40 and 50 years old in good health. Some clones in this sample may be carry-over from other donors' samples.

The chain links TRBV28 to TRBJ2-3, with 14 bases lining up with TRBD2. CDR3 size: 18 residues. With V trimmed by 6 bases and J by 3 bases, 11 bases remained unmatched. CDR1 MDHEN and CDR2 SYDVKM come from the germline V gene. CDR3 sequence (DNA): TGTGCCAGCAGAACCGGGACTAGCGGGAGTCTGCGGACAGATACGCAGTATTTT. Protein sequence: CASRTGTSGSLRTDTQYF.

This clone was detected only a few times. The CDR3 nucleotides are TGTGCCAGCAGTTGGCCCCTAGAGCAGCCTACGAGCGCTATGAACACTGAAGCTTTCTTT. Protein sequence: CASSWPLEQPTSAMNTEAFF. The V call is TRBV27, the J call TRBJ1-1; D call uncertain. Per the germline V gene, CDR1 is MNHEY and CDR2 is SMNVEV (reference sequence). This CDR3 spans 20 amino acids. V was cut by 4 bases and J by 0 bases, with 27 bases left in between.

A note on this clone: Other DNA sequences in this specimen translate into the identical CDR3. J is TRBJ1-4 and V is TRBV7-9; D is unresolved. The V end was cut by 1 base, the J end by 0 bases, with 9 bases between. Germline V CDR1 and CDR2: SEHNR, FQNEAQ (reference sequence). The CDR3 is 16 amino acids. CDR3 protein: CASSLGRTATNEKLFF. The CDR3 nucleotides read TGTGCCAGCAGCTTAGGGCGAACAGCAACTAATGAAAAACTGTTTTTT.

This clone turned up a few times. The chain couples TRBV28 to TRBJ2-3; D uncertain. CDR1 is MDHEN, CDR2 SYDVKM, per germline. The germline V and J ends were trimmed by 5 bases and 1 base, with 10 bases remaining between them. The CDR3 totals 14 residues. The CDR3 region has the DNA TGTGCCAGCAGTGTCGGAAGACGCACAGATACGCAGTATTTT. Residues: CASSVGRRTDTQYF. Combining the CDR3 with reference TRBV28 and TRBJ2-3 gives the whole variable domain DVKVTQSSRYLVKRTGEKVFLECVQDMDHENMFWYRQDPGLGLRLIYFSYDVKMKEKGDIPEGYSVSREKKERFSLILESASTNQTSMYLCASSVGRRTDTQYFGPGTRLTVL.

A remark on this clone: Other DNA sequences within the sample encode an identical CDR3. The rearrangement links TRBV18 to TRBJ2-7; D is unresolved. In germline, CDR1 is KGHSH, CDR2 LQKENI. Trimming removed 0 bases from V and 6 bases from J, with 6 bases in between. There are 12 residues in the CDR3. The CDR3 is CASSPPSGEQYF. DNA of the CDR3: TGTGCCAGCTCACCACCCTCCGGCGAGCAGTACTTC.

This chain joins TRBV5-5 and TRBJ2-7; TRBD1 agrees at 7 bases. Germline values: CDR1 SGHKS, CDR2 YYEKEE (reference sequence). V lost 4 bases, J lost 7 bases, and 11 bases stayed unmatched. This CDR3 is 14 amino acids long. The CDR3 spells CASSPRQGPREQYF. The CDR3 DNA reads as TGTGCCAGCAGCCCACGACAGGGCCCTCGGGAGCAGTACTTC.

This chain links TRBV5-1 with TRBJ2-7; D is possibly TRBD1 (5 bases). The germline CDR1 and CDR2 sequences are SGHRS and YFSETQ. Trimming took off 0 bases at V and 9 bases at J, with 10 bases between the two ends. This CDR3 spans 12 amino acids. For the CDR3, the DNA is TGCGCCAGCAGCTTGGTGAGACAGAGGCAGTACTTC. It is translated as CASSLVRQRQYF.

This chain uses TRBV27 with TRBJ1-1; D not certain. Trimming removed 5 bases at V and 1 base at J, with 11 bases between. The CDR3 is made up of 14 amino acids. CDR1 and CDR2 from the germline V gene are MNHEY and SMNVEV (reference sequence). CDR3 amino acids: CASSMVRANTEAFF. CDR3 DNA sequence: TGTGCCAGCAGTATGGTAAGGGCGAACACTGAAGCTTTCTTT.

This rearrangement joins TRBV28 to TRBJ1-1; the D gene is possibly TRBD1 (6 bases). The CDR3 has 14 amino acids. V was clipped by 8 bases and J by 0 bases, with 13 bases between them. CDR1 and CDR2 from the germline V gene are MDHEN and SYDVKM. In nucleotides, the CDR3 is TGTGCCAGCCCCGGGGGCAACATGAACACTGAAGCTTTCTTT. It specifies CASPGGNMNTEAFF.

Note on this clone: The same CDR3 can be traced to other DNA sequences in this sample. The CDR3 DNA reads TGTGCCAGCAGTTCAACGGGAACCTCCTACGAGCAGTACTTC. It is translated as CASSSTGTSYEQYF. The rearrangement uses TRBV6-5 and TRBJ2-7; the D gene is possibly TRBD2 (5 bases). The germline V gene has CDR1 MNHEY and CDR2 SVGAGI. This CDR3 has 14 residues. V gave up 4 bases and J gave up 0 bases, with 10 bases separating them.

The chain links TRBV21-1 to TRBJ2-7; the table gives TRBD2 as D, unverified against the DNA. TRBV21-1 is given as a pseudogene. This CDR3 spans 15 amino acids. The CDR3 loop is CASSKGVAGSYEQYF. CDR3 DNA sequence: TGTGCCAGCAGCAAAGGGGTAGCGGGGTCCTACGAGCAGTACTTC.

The V call is TRBV7-4, the J call TRBJ1-2; 7 bases are shared with TRBD1. This CDR3 comprises 12 residues. The germline V gene encodes CDR1 SGHVT and CDR2 SQSDAQ. Unmatched junction bases numbered 11, after V lost 5 bases and J lost 14 bases. CDR3 sequence (DNA): TGTGCCAGCAGCACTAGCTGGGACAGAAAGACCTTC. Translated, it gives CASSTSWDRKTF.

The gene calls are TRBV27 and TRBJ2-1; 11 nucleotides align to TRBD2. Trimming cost V 6 bases and J 6 bases; bases outside gene matches: 7. This CDR3 has 15 residues. The germline CDR1 and CDR2 sequences are MNHEY and SMNVEV (reference sequence). The CDR3 is CASRTSGRPPNEQFF. The DNA of the CDR3 is TGTGCCAGCAGAACTAGCGGGAGACCCCCCAATGAGCAGTTCTTC.

CDR3 sequence reads: CASSPARGGTDTQYF. The CDR3 nucleotides are TGTGCCAGCAGTCCTGCCCGAGGGGGCACAGATACGCAGTATTTT. The rearrangement links TRBV7-9 to TRBJ2-3, with D perhaps TRBD1 or TRBD2 (5 bases each). The germline V and J ends were trimmed by 6 bases and 1 base, with 14 bases remaining between them. The CDR3 consists of 15 residues. Germline CDR1 is SEHNR and CDR2 is FQNEAQ (reference sequence).

Points on this clone: At one end, the junction sequence differs from germline, possibly due to a read error. The genes are TRBV5-4 and TRBJ2-3; unclear D gene. CDR3 length: 15 amino acids. Looked up from germline, CDR1 is SGHNT and CDR2 is YYREEE (reference sequence). CDR3 nucleotides: TGTGCCAGCCGCTTCGGCGGTTCTAGCACAGATACGCAGTATTTT. Amino acids: CASRFGGSSTDTQYF.

The rearrangement links TRBV27 to TRBJ2-3; 9 nucleotides align to TRBD1. V shed 5 bases and J 3 bases; nucleotides not matched to a gene: 12. Per germline, CDR1 MNHEY and CDR2 SMNVEV (reference sequence). The CDR3 covers 17 residues. The CDR3 DNA reads as TGTGCCAGCAGTCTATATTCGACAGGGGGAAGGACAGATACGCAGTATTTT. It codes for CASSLYSTGGRTDTQYF.

This clone was counted a single time. The chain couples TRBV4-1 to TRBJ1-2; D call uncertain. The CDR3 totals 15 residues. Looked up from germline, CDR1 is MGHRA and CDR2 is YSYEKL. Deletions cut 4 bases from V and 2 bases from J, with 14 bases between. The chain's CDR3 is CASSPNLSINYGYTF. CDR3 DNA sequence: TGCGCCAGCAGCCCTAACTTGAGCATCAACTATGGCTACACCTTC.

The rearrangement joins TRBV5-4 to TRBJ2-7, with 7 nucleotides matching TRBD1. Germline loops: CDR1 SGHNT, CDR2 YYREEE (reference sequence). This CDR3 spans 13 amino acids. J gave up 3 bases and V 6 bases, and 6 bases lay outside the gene matches. The DNA of the CDR3 is TGTGCCAGCACCAAGGACAGGAGCTACGAGCAGTACTTC. Amino acid sequence: CASTKDRSYEQYF.

This clone was counted at least ten times. The CDR3 loop is CASSLANPGQGGGYTF. For the CDR3, the DNA is TGTGCCAGCAGCTTAGCCAACCCGGGACAGGGGGGTGGCTACACCTTC. This chain uses TRBV7-9 with TRBJ1-2, with 11 bases fitting TRBD1. CDR1 SEHNR and CDR2 FQNEAQ come from the germline V gene (reference sequence). This CDR3 region has 16 residues. Germline trimming cut 0 bases from V and 7 bases from J; bases unmatched to any gene: 7.

V usage is TRBV6-5 and J usage is TRBJ2-7; D gene uncertain. Between the trimmed V and J ends, which lost 6 bases and 2 bases, there was a span of 8 bases. This CDR3 has 12 amino acids. In germline, CDR1 is MNHEY, CDR2 SVGAGI. The CDR3 reads CASRTAAYEQYF. The CDR3 nucleotides are TGTGCCAGCAGAACAGCAGCCTACGAGCAGTACTTC.

The rearrangement uses TRBV11-1 and TRBJ2-7; 11 nucleotides agree with TRBD2. V lost 5 bases to trimming and J lost 3 bases; unmatched junction nucleotides: 9. CDR3 length equals 16 residues. CDR1 is SGHAT, CDR2 FQDESV, per germline (reference sequence). CDR3: CASSPASGRFSYEQYF. Written as DNA, the CDR3 is TGTGCCAGCAGCCCTGCTAGCGGGAGGTTTAGCTACGAGCAGTACTTC.